Below, 29 T cell receptor beta chains from the same sample are listed, as sequenced in a study of T cell responses to AZD1222 COVID-19 vaccine. This table comes from immunoSEQ multiplex PCR, and its TCRdb copy is limited to in-frame clones, with some not included. Among roughly 28,000 clones, about nine tenths were seen once, and the ten largest hold 1.3%. The specimen was peripheral blood, collected on day 0 of AZD1222 vaccination. The source of these receptors is an adult in good health.

The V gene is TRBV29-1, the J gene TRBJ1-2; TRBD1 matches 7 bases. V lost 7 bases and J lost 0; bases outside the gene matches: 11. The CDR3 is 15 residues long. The germline V gene has CDR1 SQVTM and CDR2 ANQGSEA. The CDR3 sequence: CSGDRASTSNYGYTF. CDR3 DNA: TGCAGCGGAGACAGGGCTTCTACTTCTAACTATGGCTACACCTTC. Supplemented by reference TRBV29-1 and TRBJ1-2, the full variable domain reads SAVISQKPSRDICQRGTSLTIQCQVDSQVTMMFWYRQQPGQSLTLIATANQGSEATYESGFVIDKFPISRPNLTFSTLTVSNMSPEDSSIYLCSGDRASTSNYGYTFGSGTRLTVV.

The gene calls are TRBV4-3 and TRBJ2-2; TRBD1 agrees at 8 bases. CDR3 length equals 16 residues. Unmatched junction bases numbered 7, after V lost 2 bases and J lost 5 bases. Germline values: CDR1 LGHNA, CDR2 YSLEER. CDR3 residues: CASSQNQGAGTGELFF. CDR3 in DNA: TGCGCCAGCAGCCAAAATCAGGGGGCTGGGACCGGGGAGCTGTTTTTT.

The chain joins TRBV5-4 to TRBJ1-2; D is undetermined. Trimming took 1 base from V and 4 from J, leaving 20 bases between them. The CDR3 is made up of 17 amino acids. Germline CDR1 SGHNT, CDR2 YYREEE (reference sequence). CDR3 residues: CASSLKADPFEGYGYTF. Here the CDR3 DNA reads TGTGCCAGCAGCTTGAAGGCTGACCCATTTGAGGGCTATGGCTACACCTTC.

Notes on this clone: A read error may account for a junction end that differs from germline. This chain joins TRBV14 and TRBJ2-1; 9 nucleotides align to TRBD2. The CDR3 runs 16 residues. Germline V lookup: CDR1 SGHDN, CDR2 FVKESK. The CDR3 sequence: CASSLFTGTSYDEQFF. CDR3 bases: TGTGCCAGCAGCCTCTTTACCGGGACTAGCTACGATGAGCAGTTCTTC. The whole variable domain, filled in from reference TRBV14 and TRBJ2-1, reads EAGVTQFPSHSVIEKGQTVTLRCDPISGHDNLYWYRRVMGKEIKFLLHFVKESKQDESGMPNNRFLAERTGGTYSTLKVQPAELEDSGVYFCASSLFTGTSYDEQFFGPGTRLTVL.

J is TRBJ2-1 and V is TRBV4-3, with 8 bases that match TRBD2. This CDR3 has 16 amino acids. Germline loops: CDR1 LGHNA, CDR2 YSLEER. The V and J ends lost 4 bases and 7 bases, in that order; junction bases with no gene match: 12. This CDR3 reads CASSRNRGRKLNEQFF. The CDR3 DNA reads TGCGCCAGCAGCCGGAATCGCGGGAGGAAGCTAAATGAGCAGTTCTTC.

The chain carries TRBV5-1 and TRBJ2-3; 9 bases match TRBD2. The CDR3 is 16 amino acids. The V gene end was trimmed by 1 base and the J gene end by 1 base; junction bases not matched to a gene: 4. Germline values: CDR1 SGHRS, CDR2 YFSETQ. CDR3 nucleotide sequence: TGCGCCAGCAGCTTGATAGCGGGAGCACGCACAGATACGCAGTATTTT. Amino acid sequence: CASSLIAGARTDTQYF.

J is TRBJ1-4 and V is TRBV7-9; the match to TRBD1 covers 8 bases. CDR1 is SEHNR and CDR2 is FQNEAQ in the germline V gene (reference sequence). Trimming took 3 bases from V and 6 from J; bases not matched to a gene: 6. This CDR3 is built from 15 residues. CDR3 coding DNA: TGTGCCAGCAGCTTGCCAGGGGGCTTATATGAAAAACTGTTTTTT. Its translation: CASSLPGGLYEKLFF.

The chain recombines TRBV9 with TRBJ2-2, with 9 bases aligning to TRBD2. This CDR3 has 15 residues. V lost 0 bases to trimming and J lost 5 bases; unmatched junction nucleotides: 2. Germline lookup yields CDR1 SGDLS and CDR2 YYNGEE. The CDR3 sequence is CASSVGGGGTGELFF. Here the CDR3 DNA reads TGTGCCAGCAGCGTAGGCGGGGGGGGAACCGGGGAGCTGTTTTTT.

CDR3 protein: CASSVDVGGTSGYTF. CDR3 nucleotide sequence: TGTGCCAGCAGCGTAGACGTTGGTGGGACTAGTGGCTACACCTTC. The gene calls are TRBV9 and TRBJ1-2; tentative D call: TRBD1 (5 bases). In germline, CDR1 is SGDLS, CDR2 YYNGEE. V lost 0 bases and J lost 7, with 16 bases in between. The CDR3 spans 15 residues. The full variable domain, its missing parts supplied by reference TRBV9 and TRBJ1-2, is DSGVTQTPKHLITATGQRVTLRCSPRSGDLSVYWYQQSLDQGLQFLIQYYNGEERAKGNILERFSAQQFPDLHSELNLSSLELGDSALYFCASSVDVGGTSGYTFGSGTRLTVV.

This clone was recorded only once. The CDR3: CATSDLQRAGETDTQYF. The CDR3 DNA reads as TGTGCCACCAGTGATTTGCAACGGGCGGGTGAAACAGATACGCAGTATTTT. The V gene is TRBV24-1, the J gene TRBJ2-3, with D maybe TRBD2 (5 bases). The CDR3 length is 17 residues. Looked up from germline, CDR1 is KGHDR and CDR2 is SFDVKD. The germline V and J ends were trimmed by 0 bases and 3 bases, with 15 bases remaining between them.

The rearrangement uses TRBV19 and TRBJ1-1; TRBD1 is a possible D gene (6 bases). This CDR3 region has 13 residues. V was cut by 1 base and J by 7 bases, with 10 bases left in between. Germline CDR1 LNHDA, CDR2 SQIVND (reference sequence). The CDR3 spells CASSIVLGGEAFF. CDR3 in DNA: TGTGCCAGTAGTATAGTTTTAGGGGGTGAAGCTTTCTTT.

The rearrangement links TRBV5-5 to TRBJ2-3; maybe TRBD2 (6 bases). Between the trimmed V and J ends, which lost 0 bases and 1 base, there was a span of 12 bases. CDR3 length: 16 amino acids. The germline CDR1 and CDR2 sequences are SGHKS and YYEKEE (reference sequence). As DNA, the CDR3 is TGTGCCAGCAGCTTGGCGTCTAGCGCGGGCACAGATACGCAGTATTTT. It is translated as CASSLASSAGTDTQYF.

A note on this clone: This CDR3 fails to terminate in the conserved phenylalanine or tryptophan, so it likely reflects a read error. No DNA is shown, since the ends of the CDR3 on it are uncertain; the CDR3 is the one TCRdb lists. The rearrangement links TRBV4-1 to TRBJ1-4; the table gives TRBD1 as D, unverified against the DNA. With termini counted, the CDR3 has 13 amino acids. The germline CDR1 and CDR2 sequences are MGHRA and YSYEKL. The CDR3 spells CASSHIPPGPQHL.

The table lists this clone with a few counts. The chain employs TRBV6-2 or TRBV6-3 and TRBJ1-1; D call uncertain. The germline gives CDR1 MNHEY, CDR2 SVGEGT. V was shortened by 2 bases and J by 3 bases, with 10 bases between the two germline ends. The CDR3 is made up of 14 amino acids. CDR3 DNA sequence: TGTGCCAGCAGTTACCGCCCCGCGGACACTGAAGCTTTCTTT. Its translation is CASSYRPADTEAFF.

This clone occurred a few times. The chain uses TRBV5-8 and TRBJ2-2, with 12 bases matching TRBD1. This CDR3 is 18 amino acids long. Germline CDR1 reads SGHTS; CDR2 reads YDEGEE. Trimming cost V 4 bases and J 6 bases; bases outside gene matches: 13. The CDR3 here is CASSDPPGQGARPGELFF. The CDR3 bases are TGTGCCAGCAGCGACCCGCCGGGACAGGGGGCGCGACCCGGGGAGCTGTTTTTT.

The chain combines TRBV29-1 with TRBJ1-1, with D unclear. This CDR3 spans 13 amino acids. Germline-derived CDR1 and CDR2 are SQVTM and ANQGSEA. Trimming left V 2 bases short and J 1 base short, with 8 bases between. The chain's CDR3 is CSVEPTANTEAFF. DNA of the CDR3: TGCAGCGTTGAACCGACCGCGAACACTGAAGCTTTCTTT.

The count of this clone is one. V usage is TRBV6-2 or TRBV6-3 and J usage is TRBJ2-7, with a tentative D call TRBD1 (6 bases). V was trimmed by 2 bases and J by 3 bases, leaving 20 bases between them. The CDR3 consists of 17 residues. CDR1 is MNHEY and CDR2 is SVGEGT in the germline V gene. Here the CDR3 reads CASSYRLNRAWNYEQYF. The CDR3, as DNA: TGTGCCAGCAGTTACCGCCTAAACAGGGCTTGGAACTACGAGCAGTACTTC.

As DNA, the CDR3 is TGTGCCAGCAGCTTAGGGGGGCCCAGTGACCAGTACTTC. Protein: CASSLGGPSDQYF. This sequence joins TRBV7-2 and TRBJ2-5, with D maybe TRBD1 (6 bases). Between the trimmed V and J ends, which lost 1 base and 10 bases, there was a span of 13 bases. Germline V gene lookup returns CDR1 SGHTA and CDR2 FQGNSA. This CDR3 region has 13 residues.

The V gene is TRBV5-1, the J gene TRBJ2-5, with D possibly being TRBD1 (6 bases). V lost 2 bases, J lost 0 bases, and 17 bases lay in between. The CDR3 extends over 17 amino acids. Germline values: CDR1 SGHRS, CDR2 YFSETQ. The CDR3 loop reads CASSLGQGHLYQETQYF. The CDR3 DNA sequence: TGCGCCAGCAGCTTAGGCCAGGGGCACCTGTACCAAGAGACCCAGTACTTC.

This clone has more than one count but fewer than ten. This chain uses TRBV6-2 or TRBV6-3 with TRBJ1-2; 8 nucleotides align to TRBD1. This CDR3 spans 13 amino acids. CDR1 is MNHEY and CDR2 is SVGEGT in the germline V gene. V shed 2 bases and J 8 bases; nucleotides not matched to a gene: 4. The CDR3 DNA reads as TGTGCCAGCAGTTACCTGGACAGGGAGGGCTACACCTTC. Encoded protein: CASSYLDREGYTF.

This chain uses TRBV6-5 with TRBJ1-2; 7 bases match TRBD1. With V trimmed by 6 bases and J by 4 bases, 11 bases remained unmatched. The CDR3 consists of 15 residues. Germline V gene data show CDR1 as MNHEY and CDR2 as SVGAGI. The CDR3 loop reads CASRSLGGQSYGYTF. The DNA of the CDR3 is TGTGCCAGCAGATCACTAGGGGGACAGAGCTATGGCTACACCTTC.

This chain uses TRBV18 with TRBJ1-1; D is unclear. V was shortened by 0 bases and J by 3 bases, with 5 bases between the two germline ends. CDR3 length: 13 amino acids. Germline V gives CDR1 KGHSH, CDR2 LQKENI. For the CDR3, the DNA is TGTGCCAGCTCACCACCCGGGCACACTGAAGCTTTCTTT. It codes for CASSPPGHTEAFF.

The rearrangement links TRBV12-3 or TRBV12-4 to TRBJ2-1; no firm D call. There are 12 residues in the CDR3. V lost 5 bases, J lost 7 bases, and 9 bases lay in between. Here the CDR3 DNA reads TGTGCCAGCAGTCCCGCGTGGAATGAGCAGTTCTTC. Its translation: CASSPAWNEQFF.

This chain uses TRBV5-1 with TRBJ2-7, with TRBD1 matching over 8 bases. The length of the CDR3 is 13 residues. CDR1 and CDR2 (germline): SGHRS, YFSETQ. V lost 2 bases to trimming and J lost 5 bases; unmatched junction nucleotides: 3. CDR3 DNA: TGCGCCAGCAGCTTCCTGGACAGGGACGAGCAGTACTTC. Its protein is CASSFLDRDEQYF.

The rearrangement links TRBV2 to TRBJ2-1; tentatively, D is TRBD1 (6 bases). The CDR3 covers 14 residues. Trimming pared 4 bases from V and 5 bases from J, leaving 12 bases between. Germline V CDR1 and CDR2: SNHLY, FYNNEI. CDR3 coding DNA: TGTGCCAGCAGTGTAACAGGGATGGACAATGAGCAGTTCTTC. This translates into CASSVTGMDNEQFF.

V is TRBV19 and J is TRBJ2-1; 9 bases match TRBD2. From germline, CDR1 is LNHDA and CDR2 SQIVND (reference sequence). V shed 7 bases, J shed 2 bases, and the junction held 6 bases outside the gene matches. The CDR3 runs to 15 residues. As DNA, the CDR3 is TGTGCCAGTACACCGGGACTAGCTGCCTACAATGAGCAGTTCTTC. Its translation: CASTPGLAAYNEQFF.

V is TRBV9 and J is TRBJ1-1, with D tentatively TRBD1 (5 bases). The CDR3 consists of 13 residues. Trimming removed 3 bases from V and 1 base from J, with 7 bases in between. Looked up from germline, CDR1 is SGDLS and CDR2 is YYNGEE. This CDR3 is CASSDQGNTEAFF. As DNA, the CDR3 is TGTGCCAGCAGCGATCAGGGGAACACTGAAGCTTTCTTT. Variable domain in full (rest from reference TRBV9 and TRBJ1-1): DSGVTQTPKHLITATGQRVTLRCSPRSGDLSVYWYQQSLDQGLQFLIQYYNGEERAKGNILERFSAQQFPDLHSELNLSSLELGDSALYFCASSDQGNTEAFFGQGTRLTVV.

This clone was observed a single time. V and J are TRBV5-1 and TRBJ1-2; D call uncertain. CDR3 length equals 13 residues. V lost 0 bases and J 8 bases, leaving 11 bases between the germline ends. CDR1 is SGHRS and CDR2 is YFSETQ in the germline V gene. CDR3 protein: CASSLERVWGYTF. The CDR3 nucleotides are TGCGCCAGCAGCTTGGAGCGGGTCTGGGGCTACACCTTC.

V gene TRBV20-1 combines with J gene TRBJ1-2, with unresolved D. This CDR3 has 11 residues. Germline CDR1 is DFQATT and CDR2 is SNEGSKA (reference sequence). The V gene lost 0 bases and the J gene lost 8 bases, with 7 bases spanning the gap. The CDR3 DNA reads TGCAGTGCTAGAGAATCCGGCGGCTACACCTTC. It yields the protein CSARESGGYTF.